This record covers a single T cell receptor (beta chain). Per the germline V gene, CDR1 is SNHLY and CDR2 is FYNNEI. This CDR3 contains 15 residues. Trimming removed 5 bases at V and 6 bases at J, with 17 bases between. The data are from a study of T cell changes during pregnancy in multiple sclerosis. Clones were read by immunoSEQ multiplex PCR, and TCRdb kept only the in-frame ones, dropping some. Of fewer than 80,000 clones listed, almost 95% are singletons. The sequenced sample was peripheral blood, obtained in the third trimester of pregnancy. The chain recombines TRBV2 with TRBJ1-5; possible D gene TRBD1, 6 bases. The source of this sequence is a female donor in good health, enrolled as a control in a pregnancy study. CDR3 bases: TGTGCCAGCAGTATACAAAAGGGGGTAGGTCAGCCCCAGCATTTT. Translated, it gives CASSIQKGVGQPQHF. Together with reference TRBV2 and TRBJ1-5, the CDR3 gives the full variable domain: EPEVTQTPSHQVTQMGQEVILRCVPISNHLYFYWYRQILGQKVEFLVSFYNNEISEKSEIFDDQFSVERPDGSNFTLKIRSTKLEDSAMYFCASSIQKGVGQPQHFGDGTRLSIL.